This T cell receptor (beta chain) was sequenced during a study of cytomegalovirus exposure and HLA in healthy donors. Both 60 Vbeta primers and 13 Jbeta primers went into the PCR. In the original workflow: Later reanalysis found about 80 million unique TCR beta chains, about 11 million of them shared. The table came from immunoSEQ multiplex PCR; TCRdb's copy has only in-frame clones and leaves some out. V, J and clone size were drawn from that table, and D and trimming were deduced from the DNA. The table has 80,000 or so clones, roughly four fifths seen once. The study's findings and limits: Most TCR beta V segments were productive about 90% or about 30% of the time in an earlier analysis. In a later analysis, approximately 15,000 TCR beta sequences were associated with HLA alleles at 0.05 false discovery rate. V- and J-gene trimming in TCR beta was tied to a missense DCLRE1C variant by an analysis performed later.

This CDR3 spans 19 amino acids. V lost 3 bases and J 0 bases, leaving 22 bases between the germline ends. The germline V gene has CDR1 SGHTS and CDR2 YDEGEE. This clone was counted only a few times. Its specificity is unknown. Sequencing was performed on PBMCs. This clonotype was sampled from a man aged 35 to 55 in good health and CMV-seronegative. The chain carries TRBV5-8 and TRBJ2-4; TRBD1 might be the D (6 bases). The CDR3 bases are TGTGCCAGCAGCTGGGTTCGGGGAGTCCAGGGGTTAGCCAAAAACATTCAGTACTTC. It encodes CASSWVRGVQGLAKNIQYF.